The 7 T cell receptor beta chains below were found in one sample sequenced in a study of blood T cell repertoires in COVID-19. The table came from immunoSEQ multiplex PCR; TCRdb's copy has only in-frame clones and leaves some out. The data hold about 230,000 clones, with 85% to 90% observed a single time. The source material was peripheral blood. The receptors were gathered from a man aged 45 to 65 with COVID-19, enrolled during active disease.

The CDR3 loop is CASSFRTGNNQPQHF. Written as DNA, the CDR3 is TGTGCCAGCAGTTTCAGGACAGGAAACAATCAGCCCCAGCATTTT. The genes are TRBV6-6 and TRBJ1-5; 7 bases agree with TRBD1. CDR3 size: 15 residues. V was pared by 4 bases and J by 3 bases, with 6 bases of the junction left unmatched. Germline V gene lookup returns CDR1 MNHNY and CDR2 SVGAGI (reference sequence).

J is TRBJ1-1 and V is TRBV4-2; D is undetermined. Germline V gives CDR1 LGHNA, CDR2 YNFKEQ. The V and J ends lost 1 base and 1 base respectively, with 7 bases between them. The CDR3 runs 14 residues. The CDR3 reads CASSQGLANTEAFF. The CDR3 bases are TGTGCCAGCAGCCAAGGACTCGCGAACACTGAAGCTTTCTTT.

The gene calls are TRBV30 and TRBJ1-4; 8 bases are a match to TRBD1. The ends lost 4 bases at V and 0 bases at J; junction bases unmatched: 4. Germline loops: CDR1 GTSNPN, CDR2 SVGIG (reference sequence). This CDR3 is built from 15 residues. CDR3 region: CAWMAGGTTNEKLFF. CDR3 nucleotide sequence: TGTGCCTGGATGGCAGGGGGCACAACTAATGAAAAACTGTTTTTT.

The chain couples TRBV11-3 to TRBJ2-1; 9 nucleotides agree with TRBD1. The germline V gene has CDR1 SGHNT and CDR2 YENEEA. Trimming took 3 bases from V and 4 from J; bases not matched to a gene: 4. CDR3 length: 15 residues. For the CDR3, the DNA is TGTGCCAGCAGCTTGGGACAGGGAGGGTACAATGAGCAGTTCTTC. Its protein is CASSLGQGGYNEQFF.

The rearrangement links TRBV24-1 to TRBJ2-2; D uncertain. The germline gives CDR1 KGHDR, CDR2 SFDVKD. The CDR3 extends over 12 amino acids. V shed 2 bases and J shed 9 bases, with 6 bases lying between them. CDR3 nucleotide sequence: TGTGCCACCAGTGATTCCGACAGGGAGCTGTTTTTT. Protein product: CATSDSDRELFF.

In the case of this clone: At one boundary the junction diverges from the germline segment, which might be a read error. V is TRBV7-9 and J is TRBJ2-7; 7 bases fit TRBD2. This CDR3 is built from 19 residues. Germline loops: CDR1 SEHNR, CDR2 FQNEAQ (reference sequence). CDR3 sequence reads: CASGLRTSLDPSLQNEQYF. CDR3 DNA: TGTGCCAGCGGCTTGCGGACTAGTTTAGATCCTTCGTTGCAGAACGAGCAGTACTTC.

This clone was detected many times. V usage is TRBV3-1 (or the pseudogene TRBV3-2) and J usage is TRBJ2-3, with D possibly TRBD2 on 6 matching bases. The V end lost 8 bases, the J end lost 4 bases, and 16 bases lay between the germline ends. Germline V CDR1 and CDR2: LGHDT, YNNKEL (reference sequence). The CDR3 is 14 amino acids. CDR3 amino acids: CASGKGPGADTQYF. The CDR3 nucleotides read TGTGCCAGCGGAAAAGGGCCGGGGGCAGATACGCAGTATTTT.